The present entry profiles one T cell receptor beta chain with its context. Its antigen is still unknown. This sample was included in a study of T cell repertoires in ileal Crohn's disease. V was cut by 4 bases and J by 3 bases, with 4 bases left in between. Germline lookup yields CDR1 DFQATT and CDR2 SNEGSKA (reference sequence). CDR3 length: 10 residues. Study results and limitations: Mucosal expansions were suggested to be mainly CD8 T cells. Clonal expansions were more frequent in active smokers than non-smokers at surgery.

Profiling relied on immunoSEQ multiplex PCR, and the TCRdb table lists in-frame clones only, not all of them. This sample yields 14,000 or so clones, of which 80% to 85% are seen a single time; about 6.5% belongs to the top ten. This receptor was taken from an adult with Crohn's disease. This chain links TRBV20-1 with TRBJ2-7; D gene ambiguous. Sequenced input: ileal tissue. Written as DNA, the CDR3 is TGCAGTGCTACCAACTACGAGCAGTACTTC. Translation: CSATNYEQYF.